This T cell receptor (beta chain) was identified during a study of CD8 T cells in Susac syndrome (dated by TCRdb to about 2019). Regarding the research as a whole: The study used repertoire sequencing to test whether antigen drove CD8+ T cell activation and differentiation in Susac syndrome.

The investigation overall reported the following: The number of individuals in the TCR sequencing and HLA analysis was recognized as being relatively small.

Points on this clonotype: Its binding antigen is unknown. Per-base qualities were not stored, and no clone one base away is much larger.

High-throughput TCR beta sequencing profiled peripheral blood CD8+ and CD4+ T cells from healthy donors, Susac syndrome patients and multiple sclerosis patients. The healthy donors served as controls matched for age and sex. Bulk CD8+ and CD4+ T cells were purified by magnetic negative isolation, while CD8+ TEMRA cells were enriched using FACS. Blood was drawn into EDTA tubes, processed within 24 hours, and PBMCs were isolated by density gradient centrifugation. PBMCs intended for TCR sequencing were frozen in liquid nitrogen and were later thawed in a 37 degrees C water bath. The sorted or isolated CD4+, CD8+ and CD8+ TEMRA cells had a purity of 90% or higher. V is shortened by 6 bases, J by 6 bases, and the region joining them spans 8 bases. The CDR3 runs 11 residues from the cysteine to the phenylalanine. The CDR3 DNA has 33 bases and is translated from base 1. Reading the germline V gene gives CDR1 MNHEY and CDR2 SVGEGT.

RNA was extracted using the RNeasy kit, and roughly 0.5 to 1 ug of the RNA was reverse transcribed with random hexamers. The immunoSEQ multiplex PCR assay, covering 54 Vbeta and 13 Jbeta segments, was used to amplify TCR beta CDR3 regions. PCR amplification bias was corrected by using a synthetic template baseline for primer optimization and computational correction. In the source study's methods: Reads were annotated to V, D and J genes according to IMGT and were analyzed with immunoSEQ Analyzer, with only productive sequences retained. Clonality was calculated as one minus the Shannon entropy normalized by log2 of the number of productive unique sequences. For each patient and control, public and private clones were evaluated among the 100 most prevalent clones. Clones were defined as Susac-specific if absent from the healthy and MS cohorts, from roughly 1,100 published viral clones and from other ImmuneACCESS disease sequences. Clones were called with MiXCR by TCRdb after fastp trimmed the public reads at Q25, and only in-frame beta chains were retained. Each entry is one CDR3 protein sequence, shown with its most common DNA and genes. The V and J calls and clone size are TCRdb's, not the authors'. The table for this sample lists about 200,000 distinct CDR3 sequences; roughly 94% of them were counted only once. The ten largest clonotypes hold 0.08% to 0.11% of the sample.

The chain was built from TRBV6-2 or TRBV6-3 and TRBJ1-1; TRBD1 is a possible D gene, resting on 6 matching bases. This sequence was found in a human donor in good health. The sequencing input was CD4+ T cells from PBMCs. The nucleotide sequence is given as TGTGCCAGCAGCTGGACAGCTGAAGCTTTCTTT. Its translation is CASSWTAEAFF.